The rows below give T cell receptor beta chains drawn from one sample of a study of T-cell reconstitution after alpha-beta-depleted transplantation in children. Using its own MiXCR run on the PCR reads, TCRdb lists one record per CDR3 protein. Here the sample spans 200,000 to 300,000 distinct CDR3 sequences, around 11% being singletons. Sequenced material: PBMCs from the stem cell graft donor, taken from the stem cell graft. The receptor source for this set is a human donor who donated a stem cell graft to a child with acute lymphoblastic leukemia. Both conserved end residues are trimmed from each CDR3.

V	J	CDR3
TRBV29-1	TRBJ2-7	SVEARDRGRYEQY
TRBV6-2/TRBV6-3	TRBJ1-1	ASRPRRFMNTEAF
TRBV29-1	TRBJ1-1	SVAPNTNTEAF
TRBV27	TRBJ1-6	ASGDYGYNSPLH
TRBV4-2	TRBJ2-7	ASSPNGASGSYEQY
TRBV10-3	TRBJ2-7	AIRDRTGGLVYEQY
TRBV12-3/TRBV12-4	TRBJ1-1	ASLRGLRAEAF
TRBV5-1	TRBJ2-1	ASSLEGSGYYSYNEQF
TRBV4-2	TRBJ2-5	ASSHGTSREETQY
TRBV20-1	TRBJ2-4	SAPPWTGGGKNIQY
TRBV11-2	TRBJ2-7	ASSPGTAREY
TRBV21-1	TRBJ1-1	ASSGPTGIHTEAF
TRBV27	TRBJ1-5	ASSLGGARNQPQH
TRBV10-3	TRBJ1-5	AISRNSNQPQH
TRBV10-3	TRBJ1-1	AISESRGTEAF
TRBV3-1	TRBJ2-2	ASSKDGQGANPGELF
TRBV28	TRBJ2-7	ASKLGTQDYEQY
TRBV2	TRBJ2-5	ASRRSGAQETQY
TRBV6-5	TRBJ1-2	ASSYGTGSYGYT